Shown below are 24 T cell receptor beta chains from a single sample sequenced in a study of identical twins. TCRdb re-called the 5' RACE reads through MiXCR, storing one row per CDR3 protein. Among about 250,000 distinct CDR3 sequences listed, around 15% were seen once. The sequencing sample was made of memory (CD45RO+) T cells sorted from blood. The receptors were sampled from a young woman in good health.

As regards this clonotype: Relative to the germline gene, one junction end is altered; a read error may explain this. The chain employs TRBV12-5 and TRBJ2-1, with D possibly being TRBD1 (6 bases). The CDR3 contains 12 residues. Looked up from germline, CDR1 is LGHNT and CDR2 is FRNRAP. The DNA for the CDR3 is TGTGCTAGTGGCTTGGACAGCAATGAGCAGTTCTTC. Residues: CASGLDSNEQFF.

The genes are TRBV5-1 and TRBJ2-1; 13 positions agree with TRBD2. The CDR3 has 14 amino acids. The ends lost 10 bases at V and 4 bases at J; junction bases unmatched: 5. Germline V lookup: CDR1 SGHRS, CDR2 YFSETQ. As DNA, the CDR3 is TGCGCCTCAACTAGCGGGGGGGGGTACAATGAGCAGTTCTTC. It specifies CASTSGGGYNEQFF.

The chain has TRBV11-2 and TRBJ2-5; D is undetermined. Germline V gives CDR1 SGHAT, CDR2 FQNNGV. Trimming took 3 bases from V and 1 from J, leaving 6 bases between them. CDR3 length: 13 residues. The CDR3 loop is CASSFYGQETQYF. CDR3 DNA: TGTGCCAGCAGCTTCTACGGCCAAGAGACCCAGTACTTC.

This clonotype has only a few counts. V and J are TRBV10-2 and TRBJ2-7; 7 bases fit TRBD1. V trimming: 3 bases; J trimming: 4 bases; junction bases outside the gene matches: 6. The CDR3 has 14 amino acids. Germline-derived CDR1 and CDR2 are WSHSY and SAAADI. The CDR3 sequence is CASSEYRGKYEQYF. The CDR3 DNA sequence: TGCGCCAGCAGTGAATACAGGGGAAAATACGAGCAGTACTTC.

This chain uses TRBV12-3 or TRBV12-4 with TRBJ2-1, with D perhaps TRBD1 (5 bases). This CDR3 is 11 amino acids long. The V end was cut by 6 bases, the J end by 10 bases, with 10 bases between. CDR3: CASRGENEQFF. CDR3 bases: TGTGCCAGCAGAGGGGAAAACGAGCAGTTCTTC.

The chain is built from TRBV6-1 and TRBJ2-2; 7 bases align to TRBD2. The CDR3 is 14 amino acids. With 7 bases clipped from V and 6 bases from J, the junction kept 8 bases outside the gene matches. The germline V gene encodes CDR1 MNHNS and CDR2 SASEGT. The CDR3 DNA reads as TGTGCCAGCAAGGGACTAAAACGGCCCGGGGAGCTGTTTTTT. Amino acid sequence: CASKGLKRPGELFF.

The J gene is TRBJ1-1, the V gene TRBV20-1; the match to TRBD1 covers 9 bases. CDR3 length equals 15 residues. V gave up 2 bases and J gave up 6 bases; unmatched junction bases: 10. From germline, CDR1 is DFQATT and CDR2 SNEGSKA (reference sequence). DNA of the CDR3: TGCAGTGCTAGACCGGGACAGGGCCCGGTCTCTGAAGCTTTCTTT. It specifies CSARPGQGPVSEAFF.

A few counts support this clonotype. This chain links TRBV5-5 with TRBJ2-1; TRBD2 might be the D (6 bases). This CDR3 comprises 14 residues. V was cut by 6 bases and J by 4 bases, with 14 bases left in between. The germline CDR1 and CDR2 sequences are SGHKS and YYEKEE (reference sequence). The CDR3: CASTDSGTYNEQFF. The CDR3 DNA sequence: TGTGCCAGCACCGATAGCGGCACATACAATGAGCAGTTCTTC. Looking up the rest from reference TRBV5-5 and TRBJ2-1 gives the full variable domain: DAGVTQSPTHLIKTRGQQVTLRCSPISGHKSVSWYQQVLGQGPQFIFQYYEKEERGRGNFPDRFSARQFPNYSSELNVNALLLGDSALYLCASTDSGTYNEQFFGPGTRLTVL.

The V and J genes are TRBV7-2 and TRBJ1-2; possibly TRBD1 for D (5 bases). The germline V gene has CDR1 SGHTA and CDR2 FQGNSA. The CDR3 runs 14 residues. The V end was cut by 2 bases, the J end by 3 bases, with 10 bases between. CDR3 protein: CASSLNRKDYGYTF. CDR3 sequence (DNA): TGTGCCAGCAGCTTAAACAGGAAAGACTATGGCTACACCTTC.

The chain has TRBV12-3 or TRBV12-4 and TRBJ2-1; 8 positions match TRBD2. The J segment lost 8 bases and the V segment lost 7 bases, leaving 7 bases of the junction unmatched. The CDR3 is 13 residues long. This chain's CDR3 is CASTERGRDEQFF. CDR3 nucleotides: TGTGCCAGCACCGAGCGGGGGAGAGATGAGCAGTTCTTC.

This clonotype was seen more than once but under ten times. The chain carries TRBV20-1 and TRBJ2-3, with D perhaps matching TRBD2 (5 bases). Germline V gene lookup returns CDR1 DFQATT and CDR2 SNEGSKA (reference sequence). Trimming removed 5 bases at V and 1 base at J, with 13 bases between. The CDR3 has 14 amino acids. The CDR3: CSALQWRGTDTQYF. CDR3 coding DNA: TGCAGTGCTTTACAGTGGCGGGGCACAGATACGCAGTATTTT.

This clonotype was detected ten times or more. This chain connects TRBV24-1 to TRBJ1-5, with no clear D. The CDR3 contains 14 residues. CDR1 is KGHDR, CDR2 SFDVKD, per germline. Trimming removed 3 bases from V and 3 bases from J, with 8 bases in between. In DNA, the CDR3 is TGTGCCACCAGTGATCGCGGATACAATCAGCCCCAGCATTTT. Protein product: CATSDRGYNQPQHF.

The V call is TRBV7-8, the J call TRBJ2-7; TRBD1 matches 7 bases. The length of the CDR3 is 17 residues. Looked up from germline, CDR1 is SGHVS and CDR2 is FQNEAQ. The junction had 15 bases not matched to a gene; V was cut back by 4 bases and J by 3 bases. The CDR3 loop reads CASSSKTGQTTHYEQYF. The CDR3 coding sequence is TGTGCCAGCAGCTCTAAAACGGGACAGACTACCCACTACGAGCAGTACTTC.

This clonotype was recorded many times. The V and J genes are TRBV12-3 or TRBV12-4 and TRBJ2-7; no reliable D call. CDR3 length: 11 residues. Trimming pared 4 bases from V and 6 bases from J, leaving 7 bases between. The CDR3 DNA follows: TGTGCCAGCAGTTCCTCTAGCGAGCAGTACTTC. Translated: CASSSSSEQYF.

V usage is TRBV5-1 and J usage is TRBJ1-3; D is ambiguous. Germline V lookup: CDR1 SGHRS, CDR2 YFSETQ. This CDR3 comprises 14 residues. Trimming stripped 0 bases from V and 8 bases from J, with 12 bases between. CDR3 in DNA: TGCGCCAGCAGCTTGGAGGCAGGAAGAGACACCATATATTTT. It specifies CASSLEAGRDTIYF.

Ten or more counts support this clonotype. The chain employs TRBV5-1 and TRBJ1-6; TRBD1 aligns across 10 bases. Germline CDR1 is SGHRS and CDR2 is YFSETQ. With V trimmed by 0 bases and J by 8 bases, 8 bases remained unmatched. The CDR3 extends over 17 amino acids. The CDR3 loop reads CASSLAPGQGWDSPLHF. In nucleotides, the CDR3 is TGCGCCAGCAGCTTGGCTCCGGGACAGGGGTGGGATTCACCCCTCCACTTT.

This clonotype was observed many times. This rearrangement joins TRBV6-2 or TRBV6-3 to TRBJ2-7; 15 positions match TRBD2. V dropped 6 bases and J dropped 1; count of bases not matched to a gene: 10. There are 18 residues in the CDR3. The germline V gene encodes CDR1 MNHEY and CDR2 SVGEGT. CDR3 residues: CASRWTSGRAEISYEQYF. The CDR3 region has the DNA TGTGCCAGCAGGTGGACTAGCGGGAGGGCCGAAATATCCTACGAGCAGTACTTC.

This clonotype was counted between two and nine times. The rearrangement uses TRBV12-3 or TRBV12-4 and TRBJ2-3; no definite D call. V lost 6 bases to trimming and J lost 3 bases, with 16 bases between them. There are 15 residues in the CDR3. The CDR3 DNA reads as TGTGCCAGCAGCCCTGGTACGGCATTTACAGATACGCAGTATTTT. Protein: CASSPGTAFTDTQYF.

This clonotype was seen at least ten times. The chain uses TRBV27 and TRBJ2-5; perhaps TRBD2 as D (5 bases). Germline assignment: CDR1 MNHEY and CDR2 SMNVEV (reference sequence). The CDR3 length is 12 residues. V dropped 6 bases and J dropped 5 bases, with 10 bases sitting between them. The DNA for the CDR3 is TGTGCCAGCAGCGAAAGAGGGGAGACCCAGTACTTC. It specifies CASSERGETQYF.

This chain uses TRBV20-1 with TRBJ2-3, with a possible D match to TRBD1 (6 bases). The CDR3 is 13 residues long. Germline-derived CDR1 and CDR2 are DFQATT and SNEGSKA (reference sequence). The germline V and J ends were trimmed by 5 bases and 3 bases, with 12 bases remaining between them. CDR3 nucleotide sequence: TGCAGTGCTTTCAGGGGATGGACAGATACGCAGTATTTT. It is translated as CSAFRGWTDTQYF.

The V and J genes are TRBV3-1 and TRBJ2-1, with TRBD2 matching over 11 bases. This CDR3 region has 16 residues. The germline V gene has CDR1 LGHDT and CDR2 YNNKEL (reference sequence). Unmatched junction bases numbered 5, after V lost 0 bases and J lost 7 bases. The CDR3 loop is CASSQDPGTSGNEQFF. The DNA of the CDR3 is TGTGCCAGCAGCCAAGACCCCGGGACTAGCGGAAATGAGCAGTTCTTC.

This clonotype has only a few counts. The genes are TRBV5-1 and TRBJ2-1, with 13 nucleotides matching TRBD2. Germline trimming cut 4 bases from V and 3 bases from J; bases unmatched to any gene: 7. The CDR3 consists of 17 residues. The germline V gene encodes CDR1 SGHRS and CDR2 YFSETQ. The CDR3 sequence is CASSRTSGSGNYNEQFF. CDR3 sequence (DNA): TGCGCCAGCAGCCGGACTAGCGGGAGCGGGAACTACAATGAGCAGTTCTTC.

The table lists this clonotype with a few counts. The chain employs TRBV7-2 and TRBJ2-7; 7 bases match TRBD2. Germline values: CDR1 SGHTA, CDR2 FQGNSA. V dropped 5 bases and J dropped 2; count of bases not matched to a gene: 9. The CDR3 consists of 15 residues. Here the CDR3 reads CASSLSGTTPYEQYF. Here the CDR3 DNA reads TGTGCCAGCAGCCTAAGCGGGACTACTCCCTACGAGCAGTACTTC.

This clonotype has a handful of counts. V gene TRBV5-1 combines with J gene TRBJ1-2; 7 bases map to TRBD1. Trimming cost V 4 bases and J 5 bases; bases outside gene matches: 5. The CDR3 spans 13 residues. Germline V gene data show CDR1 as SGHRS and CDR2 as YFSETQ. In nucleotides, the CDR3 is TGCGCCAGCAGCCGGGACAGCATTTATGGCTACACCTTC. Protein: CASSRDSIYGYTF. The full variable domain, rest sourced from reference TRBV5-1 and TRBJ1-2, is KAGVTQTPRYLIKTRGQQVTLSCSPISGHRSVSWYQQTPGQGLQFLFEYFSETQRNKGNFPGRFSGRQFSNSRSEMNVSTLELGDSALYLCASSRDSIYGYTFGSGTRLTVV.